This is a list of T cell receptor beta chains from one sample in a study of blood T cell repertoires in COVID-19. Using immunoSEQ multiplex PCR, the repertoire was profiled, and TCRdb retains in-frame clones only, with some absent. The repertoire has under 200,000 clones, roughly 83% of them found once; the top ten carry less than 2%. Specimen: peripheral blood. The receptors stem from a human donor in a cohort sampled during active COVID-19. Each CDR3 is given with its conserved first and last residue. D genes are given only for firm matches. Clone size is given for some rows only: seen once, a few or many times, or a class if the clone is expanded.

V gene: TRBV5-1; D gene: TRBD1; clone size: once; J gene: TRBJ2-5; CDR3 protein: CASSPGTGGRMETQYF; CDR3 DNA: TGCGCCAGCAGCCCCGGGACAGGGGGCCGTATGGAGACCCAGTACTTC
V gene: TRBV7-9; D gene: TRBD2; clone size: NA; J gene: TRBJ2-7; CDR3 protein: CASSNLAGTYEQYF; CDR3 DNA: TGTGCCAGCAGCAACCTAGCGGGAACCTACGAGCAGTACTTC
V gene: TRBV5-1; D gene: TRBD1; clone size: NA; J gene: TRBJ2-5; CDR3 protein: CASSFGDRDQETQYF; CDR3 DNA: TGCGCCAGCAGCTTCGGGGACAGAGACCAAGAGACCCAGTACTTC
V gene: TRBV20-1; D gene: TRBD1; clone size: NA; J gene: TRBJ1-6; CDR3 protein: CSASRASGQGGNSPLHF; CDR3 DNA: TGCAGTGCTAGTAGGGCGTCGGGACAGGGGGGAAATTCACCCCTCCACTTT
V gene: TRBV11-3; D gene: TRBD2; clone size: once; J gene: TRBJ2-1; CDR3 protein: CASSPSGMSYNEQFF; CDR3 DNA: TGTGCCAGCAGCCCGAGCGGGATGTCCTACAATGAGCAGTTCTTC
V gene: TRBV7-9; D gene: NA; clone size: NA; J gene: TRBJ1-5; CDR3 protein: CASSLGRGGGGSNQPQHF; CDR3 DNA: TGTGCCAGCAGCTTAGGGAGGGGTGGGGGGGGTAGCAATCAGCCCCAGCATTTT
V gene: TRBV7-2; D gene: NA; clone size: NA; J gene: TRBJ2-7; CDR3 protein: CASSTGSYEQYF; CDR3 DNA: TGTGCCAGCAGCACGGGCTCCTACGAGCAGTACTTC
V gene: TRBV18; D gene: NA; clone size: NA; J gene: TRBJ2-7; CDR3 protein: CASSPAGVREQYF; CDR3 DNA: TGTGCCAGCTCACCTGCAGGGGTGAGGGAGCAGTACTTC
V gene: TRBV9; D gene: NA; clone size: NA; J gene: TRBJ2-7; CDR3 protein: CASSGVQGAEQYF; CDR3 DNA: TGTGCCAGCAGCGGGGTACAGGGTGCCGAACAGTACTTC
V gene: TRBV10-3; D gene: NA; clone size: NA; J gene: TRBJ1-2; CDR3 protein: CAISSGQRYGYTF; CDR3 DNA: TGTGCCATCAGCTCCGGACAGCGCTATGGCTACACCTTC
V gene: TRBV28; D gene: NA; clone size: NA; J gene: TRBJ2-7; CDR3 protein: CASTREDEQYF; CDR3 DNA: TGTGCCAGCACCCGGGAAGACGAGCAGTACTTC
V gene: TRBV18; D gene: NA; clone size: once; J gene: TRBJ1-6; CDR3 protein: CASSPREGRVGSPLHF; CDR3 DNA: TGTGCCAGCTCACCACGGGAAGGGAGGGTCGGTTCACCCCTCCACTTT
V gene: TRBV18; D gene: NA; clone size: NA; J gene: TRBJ1-1; CDR3 protein: CASSPQQAPNTEAFF; CDR3 DNA: TGTGCCAGCTCACCACAACAGGCTCCGAACACTGAAGCTTTCTTT
V gene: TRBV29-1; D gene: NA; clone size: NA; J gene: TRBJ1-2; CDR3 protein: CSVEDGEGGGYTF; CDR3 DNA: TGCAGCGTTGAAGATGGGGAGGGCGGTGGCTACACCTTC
V gene: TRBV27; D gene: NA; clone size: NA; J gene: TRBJ2-6; CDR3 protein: CASSPSSGANVLTF; CDR3 DNA: TGTGCCAGCAGTCCGAGCTCTGGGGCCAACGTCCTGACTTTC
V gene: TRBV3-1/TRBV3-2; D gene: NA; clone size: NA; J gene: TRBJ1-1; CDR3 protein: CASSRARGAIGEAFF; CDR3 DNA: TGTGCCAGCAGCCGAGCTCGGGGGGCCATTGGTGAAGCTTTCTTT
V gene: TRBV5-6; D gene: NA; clone size: NA; J gene: TRBJ1-2; CDR3 protein: CASSLRTVGAYYGYTF; CDR3 DNA: TGTGCCAGCAGCTTAAGGACAGTAGGGGCCTACTATGGCTACACCTTC
V gene: TRBV28; D gene: NA; clone size: NA; J gene: TRBJ2-4; CDR3 protein: CASADTAKNIQYF; CDR3 DNA: TGTGCCAGCGCAGACACAGCCAAAAACATTCAGTACTTC
V gene: TRBV5-1; D gene: TRBD2; clone size: NA; J gene: TRBJ2-2; CDR3 protein: CASSYSGTRDTGELFF; CDR3 DNA: TGCGCCAGCAGCTATTCCGGGACTAGGGACACCGGGGAGCTGTTTTTT
V gene: TRBV5-1; D gene: NA; clone size: few; J gene: TRBJ1-5; CDR3 protein: CASSLEGAAYQPQHF; CDR3 DNA: TGCGCCAGCAGCTTGGAAGGGGCCGCATATCAGCCCCAGCATTTT
V gene: TRBV7-2; D gene: NA; clone size: NA; J gene: TRBJ1-5; CDR3 protein: CASSLGLQAQPQHF; CDR3 DNA: TGTGCCAGCAGCTTAGGTCTACAGGCACAGCCCCAGCATTTT
V gene: TRBV11-3; D gene: TRBD1; clone size: NA; J gene: TRBJ1-2; CDR3 protein: CASSPRQGAYCYGYTF; CDR3 DNA: TGTGCCAGCAGCCCGCGACAGGGGGCGTATTGCTATGGCTACACCTTC
V gene: TRBV29-1; D gene: NA; clone size: NA; J gene: TRBJ2-7; CDR3 protein: CSVGRPEATYEQYF; CDR3 DNA: TGCAGCGTTGGGCGGCCAGAGGCCACCTACGAGCAGTACTTC
V gene: TRBV7-3; D gene: NA; clone size: NA; J gene: TRBJ1-1; CDR3 protein: CASSSSRGNTEAFF; CDR3 DNA: TGTGCCAGCAGTTCAAGCAGGGGGAACACTGAAGCTTTCTTT
V gene: TRBV19; D gene: TRBD1; clone size: NA; J gene: TRBJ2-2; CDR3 protein: CASMRGGRTGELFF; CDR3 DNA: TGTGCCAGTATGCGAGGGGGCAGGACCGGGGAGCTGTTTTTT
V gene: TRBV10-1; D gene: NA; clone size: few; J gene: TRBJ1-3; CDR3 protein: CATPQGRNTIYF; CDR3 DNA: TGCGCCACCCCCCAGGGAAGAAACACCATATATTTT
V gene: TRBV7-8; D gene: TRBD2; clone size: NA; J gene: TRBJ2-7; CDR3 protein: CASIEGGRDYEQYF; CDR3 DNA: TGTGCCAGCATCGAAGGAGGGAGGGACTACGAGCAGTACTTC
V gene: TRBV18; D gene: NA; clone size: NA; J gene: TRBJ1-1; CDR3 protein: CASSPKAGSNTEAFF; CDR3 DNA: TGTGCCAGCTCACCCAAGGCAGGCAGTAACACTGAAGCTTTCTTT
V gene: TRBV12-3/TRBV12-4; D gene: NA; clone size: NA; J gene: TRBJ2-3; CDR3 protein: CASSLSETDTQYF; CDR3 DNA: TGTGCCAGCAGTCTTAGCGAGACAGATACGCAGTATTTT
V gene: TRBV6-1; D gene: NA; clone size: NA; J gene: TRBJ2-1; CDR3 protein: CASSEGVGTLQFF; CDR3 DNA: TGTGCCAGCAGTGAAGGAGTGGGGACATTACAGTTCTTC
V gene: TRBV19; D gene: TRBD1; clone size: once; J gene: TRBJ1-1; CDR3 protein: CASSIYPTGINTEAFF; CDR3 DNA: TGTGCCAGTAGTATCTACCCGACAGGGATAAACACTGAAGCTTTCTTT
V gene: TRBV19; D gene: TRBD1; clone size: NA; J gene: TRBJ2-5; CDR3 protein: CASSGDSQETQYF; CDR3 DNA: TGTGCCAGTAGTGGGGACAGCCAAGAGACCCAGTACTTC
V gene: TRBV7-9; D gene: NA; clone size: NA; J gene: TRBJ2-7; CDR3 protein: CASSLVGNSYEQYF; CDR3 DNA: TGTGCCAGCAGCTTAGTGGGCAACTCCTACGAGCAGTACTTC
V gene: TRBV6-2/TRBV6-3; D gene: TRBD2; clone size: NA; J gene: TRBJ2-7; CDR3 protein: CASSYVGTSGAYEQYF; CDR3 DNA: TGTGCCAGCAGTTACGTGGGGACTAGCGGGGCCTACGAGCAGTACTTC
V gene: TRBV5-4; D gene: NA; clone size: NA; J gene: TRBJ1-4; CDR3 protein: CASSKGGTNEKLFF; CDR3 DNA: TGTGCCAGCAGCAAAGGGGGTACTAATGAAAAACTGTTTTTT
V gene: TRBV7-9; D gene: TRBD1; clone size: NA; J gene: TRBJ2-3; CDR3 protein: CASSPSGTGADTQYF; CDR3 DNA: TGTGCCAGCAGCCCATCCGGGACAGGGGCAGATACGCAGTATTTT
V gene: TRBV5-4; D gene: TRBD2; clone size: NA; J gene: TRBJ2-1; CDR3 protein: CASSLGRLAGADEQFF; CDR3 DNA: TGTGCCAGCAGCTTGGGTCGACTAGCGGGAGCCGATGAGCAGTTCTTC
V gene: TRBV27; D gene: NA; clone size: NA; J gene: TRBJ1-6; CDR3 protein: CASSFTVYNSPLHF; CDR3 DNA: TGTGCCAGCAGTTTCACAGTTTATAATTCACCCCTCCACTTT
V gene: TRBV27; D gene: NA; clone size: NA; J gene: TRBJ1-1; CDR3 protein: CASSTRPEHTEAFF; CDR3 DNA: TGTGCCAGCAGTACCAGACCGGAGCACACTGAAGCTTTCTTT
V gene: TRBV6-5; D gene: TRBD1; clone size: NA; J gene: TRBJ2-3; CDR3 protein: CASSQTGQGADTQYF; CDR3 DNA: TGTGCCAGCAGCCAAACGGGACAGGGCGCAGATACGCAGTATTTT
V gene: TRBV7-2; D gene: TRBD2; clone size: NA; J gene: TRBJ2-1; CDR3 protein: CASSLGLAGNEQFF; CDR3 DNA: TGTGCCAGCAGCCTCGGACTAGCGGGGAATGAGCAGTTCTTC
V gene: TRBV21-1; D gene: NA; clone size: NA; J gene: TRBJ1-4; CDR3 protein: CASSKGEGASSTNEKLFF; CDR3 DNA: TGTGCCAGCAGCAAAGGAGAGGGGGCCTCCTCAACTAATGAAAAACTGTTTTTT
V gene: TRBV5-4; D gene: NA; clone size: NA; J gene: TRBJ2-7; CDR3 protein: CASSLASGYDEQYF; CDR3 DNA: TGTGCCAGCAGCTTGGCTTCAGGATACGACGAGCAGTACTTC
V gene: TRBV12-5; D gene: NA; clone size: NA; J gene: TRBJ1-1; CDR3 protein: CASGLEFFWETVNTEAFF; CDR3 DNA: TGTGCTAGTGGTTTGGAATTCTTTTGGGAGACGGTGAACACTGAAGCTTTCTTT
V gene: TRBV9; D gene: TRBD1; clone size: NA; J gene: TRBJ2-7; CDR3 protein: CASSAWDRGPYEQYF; CDR3 DNA: TGTGCCAGCAGCGCCTGGGACAGGGGACCCTACGAGCAGTACTTC
V gene: TRBV19; D gene: NA; clone size: few; J gene: TRBJ2-2; CDR3 protein: CASSPDRLNTGELFF; CDR3 DNA: TGTGCCAGTAGTCCAGACAGGCTGAACACCGGGGAGCTGTTTTTT
V gene: TRBV14; D gene: TRBD2; clone size: NA; J gene: TRBJ2-5; CDR3 protein: CASSRSGRGQETQYF; CDR3 DNA: TGTGCCAGCAGCCGCAGCGGGAGGGGTCAAGAGACCCAGTACTTC
V gene: TRBV19; D gene: TRBD2; clone size: NA; J gene: TRBJ2-5; CDR3 protein: CATGTSADVRKETQYF; CDR3 DNA: TGTGCCACAGGGACTAGCGCGGATGTTCGTAAAGAGACCCAGTACTTC
V gene: TRBV7-6; D gene: TRBD2; clone size: NA; J gene: TRBJ2-7; CDR3 protein: CASSLKTSSIHEQYF; CDR3 DNA: TGTGCCAGCAGCTTAAAGACTAGCTCCATCCACGAGCAGTACTTC
V gene: TRBV5-1; D gene: NA; clone size: once; J gene: TRBJ2-7; CDR3 protein: CASSLLESYEQYF; CDR3 DNA: TGCGCCAGCAGCCTACTCGAATCGTACGAGCAGTACTTC
V gene: TRBV2; D gene: NA; clone size: once; J gene: TRBJ2-1; CDR3 protein: CASSGQGLSYNEQFF; CDR3 DNA: TGTGCCAGCAGTGGCCAGGGGCTCTCCTACAATGAGCAGTTCTTC
V gene: TRBV7-2; D gene: TRBD2; clone size: NA; J gene: TRBJ2-1; CDR3 protein: CASSLVTSGEYNEQFF; CDR3 DNA: TGTGCCAGCAGCTTAGTAACTAGCGGAGAATACAATGAGCAGTTCTTC
V gene: TRBV3-1/TRBV3-2; D gene: NA; clone size: NA; J gene: TRBJ1-1; CDR3 protein: CASSQPLKGTRAFF; CDR3 DNA: TGTGCCAGCAGCCAACCCTTAAAAGGGACACGGGCTTTCTTT
V gene: TRBV4-1; D gene: NA; clone size: NA; J gene: TRBJ2-3; CDR3 protein: CASSQDGGGTDTQYF; CDR3 DNA: TGCGCCAGCAGCCAAGATGGCGGGGGCACAGATACGCAGTATTTT
V gene: TRBV5-8; D gene: TRBD1; clone size: NA; J gene: TRBJ1-2; CDR3 protein: CASSLTRGQGYTF; CDR3 DNA: TGTGCCAGCAGCTTGACGAGGGGGCAGGGCTACACCTTC
V gene: TRBV19; D gene: TRBD2; clone size: NA; J gene: TRBJ2-1; CDR3 protein: CASSMGTSGPSSYNEQFF; CDR3 DNA: TGTGCCAGTAGTATGGGGACTAGCGGTCCTAGCTCCTACAATGAGCAGTTCTTC
V gene: TRBV28; D gene: TRBD2; clone size: NA; J gene: TRBJ2-7; CDR3 protein: CASRILGAGPSYEQYF; CDR3 DNA: TGTGCCAGCAGAATCCTAGGAGCGGGGCCGTCCTACGAGCAGTACTTC
V gene: TRBV9; D gene: TRBD1; clone size: NA; J gene: TRBJ1-6; CDR3 protein: CASSALGQGNSPLHF; CDR3 DNA: TGTGCCAGCAGCGCCCTTGGACAGGGGAATTCACCCCTCCACTTT
V gene: TRBV7-9; D gene: NA; clone size: few; J gene: TRBJ2-6; CDR3 protein: CASSSRVAGANVLTF; CDR3 DNA: TGTGCCAGCAGCTCGAGAGTAGCTGGGGCCAACGTCCTGACTTTC